Listed below are T cell receptor beta chains from one sample, sequenced in a study of early T cells in non-severe SARS-CoV-2 infection. TCRdb analysed the 5' RACE reads with MiXCR anew, one entry per CDR3 protein. This sample has under 25,000 distinct CDR3 sequences, with approximately 5% found just once. Material: whole blood. The source is an adult who was a healthcare worker with PCR-confirmed SARS-CoV-2 infection or an uninfected control (not recorded which). The CDR3 runs from the conserved cysteine through the conserved F or W. D genes are given only for firm matches. The size of a clone is reported for some rows only, either as once, few or many, or as a class for expanded clones.

V gene	J gene	D gene	clone size	CDR3 DNA	CDR3 protein
TRBV18	TRBJ1-4	-	many	TGTGCCAGCTCACCCCGATCGGGGGCTAATGAAAAACTGTTTTTT	CASSPRSGANEKLFF
TRBV27	TRBJ2-2	TRBD2	many	TGTGCCAGCAGTTTATCTGCGACTAGCGGGGGGCCAAGGAACACCGGGGAGCTGTTTTTT	CASSLSATSGGPRNTGELFF
TRBV18	TRBJ2-1	TRBD1	-	TGTGCCAGCTCACCTGCCGGGACAGGGAACAATGAGCAGTTCTTC	CASSPAGTGNNEQFF
TRBV6-2/TRBV6-3	TRBJ1-1	-	-	TGTGTCAGCAGTCAGGGACTCAGTTCCTTCTTT	CVSSQGLSSFF
TRBV20-1	TRBJ2-2	TRBD2	many	TGCAGTGCCATCAATCGCGCTAGCGGGAACACCGGGGAGCTGTTTTTT	CSAINRASGNTGELFF
TRBV6-2/TRBV6-3	TRBJ2-3	-	many	TGTGCCAGCAGTTACCGCGGGGAGGCAGATACGCAGTATTTT	CASSYRGEADTQYF
TRBV4-1	TRBJ1-1	TRBD1	few	TGCGCCAGCAGCCAAGATAGGACAGGACGATTCTTT	CASSQDRTGRFF
TRBV4-3	TRBJ1-5	-	medium-sized	TGCGCCAGCAGCCAAGATCGGGCGGGCAATCAGCCCCAGCATTTT	CASSQDRAGNQPQHF
TRBV5-6	TRBJ2-5	-	medium-sized	TGTGCCAGCAGCTTGGATCTGCGGCAAGAGACCCAGTACTTC	CASSLDLRQETQYF
TRBV20-1	TRBJ2-2	-	many	TGCAGTGCCCCTGACTTGGCCACCGGGGAGCTGTTTTTT	CSAPDLATGELFF
TRBV20-1	TRBJ2-1	TRBD1	many	TGCAGTGCTAGAGATTCGGACAGGGGCGATGAGCAGTTCTTC	CSARDSDRGDEQFF
TRBV6-2/TRBV6-3	TRBJ2-2	-	many	TGTGCCAGCAGCTACCAAACCGGGGAGCTGTTTTTT	CASSYQTGELFF
TRBV5-1	TRBJ2-5	TRBD1	-	TGCGCCAGCAGCTTAACAGGGGGCACAGAGACCCAGTACTTC	CASSLTGGTETQYF
TRBV2	TRBJ2-7	-	-	TGTGCCAGCAGTTACGGGACATTCTACGAGCAGTACTTC	CASSYGTFYEQYF
TRBV3-1	TRBJ2-3	-	-	TGTGCCAGCAGCCGGGGCTCCCCCACAGATACGCAGTATTTT	CASSRGSPTDTQYF
TRBV5-1	TRBJ1-1	TRBD1	many	TGCGCCAGCAGCTTGGGGGACAGGAGTCCGAACACTGAAGCTTTCTTT	CASSLGDRSPNTEAFF
TRBV13	TRBJ1-1	TRBD1	-	TGTGCCAGCAGCTTAGGGGACAGGGGATATGGTGAAGCTTTCTTT	CASSLGDRGYGEAFF
TRBV11-2	TRBJ2-7	TRBD1	many	TGTGCCAGCAGCTCGACAGGGTACGAGCAGTACTTC	CASSSTGYEQYF
TRBV15	TRBJ1-5	-	many	TGTGCCACCAGCACCCTAGATCAGCCCCAGCATTTT	CATSTLDQPQHF
TRBV29-1	TRBJ2-5	TRBD1	-	TGCAGCGCCAAGGACAGGACGGGGACCCAGTACTTC	CSAKDRTGTQYF
TRBV20-1	TRBJ1-1	-	few	TGCAGTGCTCAACGGCTCATGAACACTGAAGCTTTCTTT	CSAQRLMNTEAFF
TRBV7-8	TRBJ2-7	-	many	TGTGCCAGCAGGGGAGACAGTTTGAAGACCTACGAGCAGTACTTC	CASRGDSLKTYEQYF
TRBV20-1	TRBJ2-1	TRBD1	few	TGCAGTGCCCTACGACAGGGCCGATCCTCCTACAATGAGCAGTTCTTC	CSALRQGRSSYNEQFF
TRBV10-1	TRBJ2-5	TRBD2	many	TGCGCCAGCAGTGAGTCGATCGGTAGCGGGGATAAAGAGACCCAGTACTTC	CASSESIGSGDKETQYF
TRBV7-9	TRBJ1-2	-	many	TGTGCCAGCAGCTTAGATTTCTATGGCTACACCTTC	CASSLDFYGYTF
TRBV6-2/TRBV6-3	TRBJ1-6	TRBD1	-	TGTGCCAGCAGTTCCGGGACAGGGTTTTCACCCCTCCACTTT	CASSSGTGFSPLHF
TRBV7-3	TRBJ2-2	-	many	TGTGCCAGCACCCCAGGCCCCCGCGCGAACACCGGGGAGCTGTTTTTT	CASTPGPRANTGELFF
TRBV5-1	TRBJ2-7	TRBD1	-	TGCGCCAGCAGCCTTAGACAGGGGTTAGCATCCTACGAGCAGTACTTC	CASSLRQGLASYEQYF
TRBV7-6	TRBJ2-2	-	few	TGTGCCAGCAGCTTTAATGAGCCAATGGGCGGGGAGCTGTTTTTT	CASSFNEPMGGELFF
TRBV27	TRBJ2-7	-	many	TGTGCCAGCAGTCCCTCTTTGACAGGGAGCGGGACCTACGAGCAGTACTTC	CASSPSLTGSGTYEQYF
TRBV5-1	TRBJ2-7	-	-	TGCGCCAGCAGCTTGGATGTGGCTAGCTACGAGCAGTACTTC	CASSLDVASYEQYF
TRBV6-1	TRBJ1-5	-	many	TGTGCCACGGGTACAGGAGTATACAATCAGCCCCAGCATTTT	CATGTGVYNQPQHF
TRBV18	TRBJ1-2	-	few	TGTGCCAGCTCACCACCCCGACAGCACTATGGCTACACCTTC	CASSPPRQHYGYTF
TRBV7-6	TRBJ2-5	-	many	TGTGCCAGCAGCACCGGACTGGGGCAGGTCCAAGAGACCCAGTACTTC	CASSTGLGQVQETQYF
TRBV10-3	TRBJ2-7	TRBD1	many	TGTGCCATCAGTGAAGACAGGGGAGGCTACGAGCAGTACTTC	CAISEDRGGYEQYF
TRBV7-8	TRBJ2-1	TRBD2	many	TGTGCCAGCAGCGGTAGCGGGGGGCTTCCCGATGAGCAGTTCTTC	CASSGSGGLPDEQFF
TRBV20-1	TRBJ2-3	-	-	TGCAGTGCAAAGGCTGGGACTAGCACAGATACGCAGTATTTT	CSAKAGTSTDTQYF
TRBV7-2	TRBJ2-3	TRBD2	-	TGTGCCAGCAGCTTAGTGGGAGCGGGGGACACAGATACGCAGTATTTT	CASSLVGAGDTDTQYF
TRBV5-1	TRBJ2-3	-	few	TGCGCCAGCAGCTTAGGTTTCACAGATACGCAGTATTTT	CASSLGFTDTQYF
TRBV6-6	TRBJ2-3	-	-	TGTGCCAGCAGTTATTCAGGGATGCGCACAGATACGCAGTATTTT	CASSYSGMRTDTQYF
TRBV10-3	TRBJ1-2	-	-	TGTGCCATCAGGGAACTCGGACAGTCCAACTATGGCTACACCTTC	CAIRELGQSNYGYTF
TRBV5-6	TRBJ2-7	-	many	TGTGCCAGCAGCTTGGCCAGTACACCATACGAGCAGTACTTC	CASSLASTPYEQYF
TRBV3-1	TRBJ1-3	-	many	TGTGCCAGCAGCCAAGAGAGGAACTCTGGAAACACCATATATTTT	CASSQERNSGNTIYF
TRBV6-2/TRBV6-3	TRBJ2-5	TRBD1	medium-sized	TGTGCCAGCAGTTACTCACCTGACAGGGGGGAGACCCAGTACTTC	CASSYSPDRGETQYF
TRBV5-1	TRBJ1-5	TRBD1	medium-sized	TGCGCCAGCAGTTCCACAGGGGGCCGCAATCAGCCCCAGCATTTT	CASSSTGGRNQPQHF
TRBV14	TRBJ1-2	-	many	TGTGCCAGCAGCCAAGCTGAGGCGTACTATGGCTACACCTTC	CASSQAEAYYGYTF
TRBV29-1	TRBJ2-7	-	many	TGCAGCGTTGAAGGCGGGGATAGCTCCTACGAGCAGTACTTC	CSVEGGDSSYEQYF
TRBV21-1	TRBJ2-7	-	many	TGTGCCAGCAGCAAAGTCGTAAACGGAGGTTCCTACGAGCAGTACTTC	CASSKVVNGGSYEQYF
TRBV27	TRBJ1-6	-	-	TGTGCCAGCAGCCGAGGAACAGCCTATAATTCACCCCTCCACTTT	CASSRGTAYNSPLHF
TRBV19	TRBJ2-1	TRBD1	many	TGTGCCAGTATGTTTTCCGGGACAGGGAAATACAATGAGCAGTTCTTC	CASMFSGTGKYNEQFF
TRBV29-1	TRBJ2-1	-	-	TGCAGCGTTGAAGAGGGCAGGACGCCCTACAATGAGCAGTTCTTC	CSVEEGRTPYNEQFF
TRBV12-3/TRBV12-4	TRBJ1-6	TRBD1	few	TGTGCCAGCAGCCATACAGGGGGCAATTCACCCCTCCACTTT	CASSHTGGNSPLHF
TRBV12-3/TRBV12-4	TRBJ2-7	-	many	TGTGCCAGCAGTTTTGGGGGGATCAACGAGCAGTACTTC	CASSFGGINEQYF
TRBV28	TRBJ2-1	-	few	TGTGCCAGCAGGGGGGAGGACAGCCATTCCTACAATGAGCAGTTCTTC	CASRGEDSHSYNEQFF
TRBV6-2/TRBV6-3	TRBJ1-3	-	many	TGTGCCAGCAGTGCACAGGGACGTGGAAACACCATATATTTT	CASSAQGRGNTIYF
TRBV7-9	TRBJ2-5	-	many	TGTGCCGGGACCTTCGGGACTTACCAAGAGACCCAGTACTTC	CAGTFGTYQETQYF
TRBV7-7	TRBJ2-5	TRBD1	many	TGTGCTAGCAGCCCGGGACAGGGTGGCGGGACCCAGTACTTC	CASSPGQGGGTQYF